A selection of T cell receptor beta chains follows, all from one sample in a study of PD-1 blockade in classical Hodgkin lymphoma. Measured with immunoSEQ multiplex PCR; TCRdb has only the in-frame clones, and not every one. Among 14,000 to 15,000 clones, 91% were seen once, and the ten largest hold approximately 6.2%. Sequenced material: CD8+ T cells from blood. The receptor set was obtained from a human donor with classical Hodgkin lymphoma. The CDR3 runs from the conserved cysteine through the conserved F or W. Fields, in order: V gene, J gene, CDR3 protein.

v_call: TRBV27; j_call: TRBJ1-4; cdr3_aa: CASSLSRGGEKLFF
v_call: TRBV5-1; j_call: TRBJ2-3; cdr3_aa: CASSLGLAGAPGDTQYF
v_call: TRBV4-2; j_call: TRBJ2-5; cdr3_aa: CASSPQREGWETQYF
v_call: TRBV19; j_call: TRBJ2-1; cdr3_aa: CASSSGGSYNEQFF
v_call: TRBV5-4; j_call: TRBJ1-5; cdr3_aa: CASSQEEFDGSNQPQHF
v_call: TRBV28; j_call: TRBJ2-1; cdr3_aa: CASRSPALSSYNEQFF
v_call: TRBV19; j_call: TRBJ2-2; cdr3_aa: CASTPLTGELHTGELFF
v_call: TRBV19; j_call: TRBJ1-5; cdr3_aa: CASRDRVVGQPQHF
v_call: TRBV6-5; j_call: TRBJ2-4; cdr3_aa: CASSPAGEGNIQYF
v_call: TRBV20-1; j_call: TRBJ1-1; cdr3_aa: CSAPRGSEAFF
v_call: TRBV29-1; j_call: TRBJ1-2; cdr3_aa: CSVVHRELYGYTF
v_call: TRBV2; j_call: TRBJ2-5; cdr3_aa: CASSGSVGVARQETQYF
v_call: TRBV7-3; j_call: TRBJ2-1; cdr3_aa: CASSLPDNEQFF
v_call: TRBV9; j_call: TRBJ1-4; cdr3_aa: CASSASPGSVEKLFF
v_call: TRBV25-1; j_call: TRBJ2-5; cdr3_aa: CASSGGSRETQYF
v_call: TRBV4-1; j_call: TRBJ1-5; cdr3_aa: CASSQEARNQPQHF
v_call: TRBV19; j_call: TRBJ2-7; cdr3_aa: CASSTAGGPSYEQYF
v_call: TRBV30; j_call: TRBJ2-5; cdr3_aa: CAWSVGAGPRETQYF
v_call: TRBV28; j_call: TRBJ1-5; cdr3_aa: CASSFPGGFNQPQHF
v_call: TRBV9; j_call: TRBJ1-1; cdr3_aa: CASSVGNGEAFF
v_call: TRBV27; j_call: TRBJ2-7; cdr3_aa: CASSLSSLLGYEQYF
v_call: TRBV6-5; j_call: TRBJ2-7; cdr3_aa: CASSYNAQGTTYEQYF
v_call: TRBV7-9; j_call: TRBJ2-1; cdr3_aa: CASEGQWDEQFF
v_call: TRBV9; j_call: TRBJ2-5; cdr3_aa: CASSPETSGSETQYF
v_call: TRBV9; j_call: TRBJ2-2; cdr3_aa: CASSVVLWPGELFF
v_call: TRBV27; j_call: TRBJ1-1; cdr3_aa: CASSPGLKNTEAFF
v_call: TRBV19; j_call: TRBJ1-5; cdr3_aa: CASEGGEGASQPQHF
v_call: TRBV7-9; j_call: TRBJ1-2; cdr3_aa: CASSLGTGPDGYTF
v_call: TRBV4-1; j_call: TRBJ2-7; cdr3_aa: CASSTRTGTVHEQYF
v_call: TRBV11-3; j_call: TRBJ2-1; cdr3_aa: CASSLGKWGSDNEQFF
v_call: TRBV2; j_call: TRBJ2-3; cdr3_aa: CASSQTESTDTQYF
v_call: TRBV13; j_call: TRBJ2-1; cdr3_aa: CASRQTDNEQFF
v_call: TRBV10-3; j_call: TRBJ2-2; cdr3_aa: CAISESRETGGELFF
v_call: TRBV4-1; j_call: TRBJ1-1; cdr3_aa: CASSWGSQPEAFF
v_call: TRBV27; j_call: TRBJ2-6; cdr3_aa: CASSLLGGARGSGANVLTF
v_call: TRBV28; j_call: TRBJ1-4; cdr3_aa: CASSEDRPLGELFF
v_call: TRBV13; j_call: TRBJ1-1; cdr3_aa: CASSLGTGDIFGAFF
v_call: TRBV19; j_call: TRBJ2-7; cdr3_aa: CASSIFGGGPYEQYF
v_call: TRBV4-2; j_call: TRBJ2-7; cdr3_aa: CASSAAGQGIHEQYF
v_call: TRBV7-6; j_call: TRBJ2-1; cdr3_aa: CASSPGPGEQFF
v_call: TRBV19; j_call: TRBJ2-1; cdr3_aa: CASSITPSYNEQFF
v_call: TRBV9; j_call: TRBJ2-2; cdr3_aa: CASSPRGTGELFF
v_call: TRBV27; j_call: TRBJ2-2; cdr3_aa: CASSLSGGGPLELGELFF
v_call: TRBV28; j_call: TRBJ1-1; cdr3_aa: CASSFTGTGLNTEAFF
v_call: TRBV7-3; j_call: TRBJ2-2; cdr3_aa: CASATSANTGELFF
v_call: TRBV7-6; j_call: TRBJ1-4; cdr3_aa: CASSLKGNEKLFF
v_call: TRBV6-5; j_call: TRBJ2-7; cdr3_aa: CASSFVGSNYEQYF
v_call: TRBV7-9; j_call: TRBJ2-7; cdr3_aa: CASSFSYEQYF
v_call: TRBV29-1; j_call: TRBJ2-3; cdr3_aa: CSAVGQVGEQRSTDTQYF
v_call: TRBV4-1; j_call: TRBJ1-1; cdr3_aa: CASSPSGTRAFF
v_call: TRBV11-3; j_call: TRBJ2-4; cdr3_aa: CASSLGSGNWNIQYF
v_call: TRBV19; j_call: TRBJ2-3; cdr3_aa: CASTLAGVTDTQYF